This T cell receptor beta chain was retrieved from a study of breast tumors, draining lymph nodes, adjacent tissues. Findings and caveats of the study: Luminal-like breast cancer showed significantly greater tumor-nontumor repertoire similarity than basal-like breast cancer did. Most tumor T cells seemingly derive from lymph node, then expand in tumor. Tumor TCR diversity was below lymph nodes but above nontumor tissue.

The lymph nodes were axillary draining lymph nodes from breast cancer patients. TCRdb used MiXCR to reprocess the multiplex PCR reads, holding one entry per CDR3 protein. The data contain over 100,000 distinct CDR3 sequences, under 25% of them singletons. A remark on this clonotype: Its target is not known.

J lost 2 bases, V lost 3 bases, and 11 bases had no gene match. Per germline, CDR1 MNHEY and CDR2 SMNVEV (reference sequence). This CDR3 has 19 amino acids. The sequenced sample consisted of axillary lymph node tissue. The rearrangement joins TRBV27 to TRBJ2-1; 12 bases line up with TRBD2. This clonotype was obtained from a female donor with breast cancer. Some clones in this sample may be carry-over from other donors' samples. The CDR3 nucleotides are TGTGCCAGCAGTTTCCTACGACTAGCGGGAGAAGGGGCCTACAATGAGCAGTTCTTC. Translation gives CASSFLRLAGEGAYNEQFF.